Included here is one TCR beta chain sequence, with context. No antigen is known for it. The germline gives CDR1 SGHTA, CDR2 FQGTGA. The CDR3 sequence is 12 residues long. The ends lost 8 bases at V and 9 bases at J; junction bases unmatched: 5. The sample is drawn from a study of cytomegalovirus exposure and HLA in healthy donors. General study points: In a later analysis, CMV-associated beta chains were mostly HLA-associated, it appeared.

In the PCR, 60 Vbeta and 13 Jbeta primers were used. The data were produced by immunoSEQ multiplex PCR, yet TCRdb's version contains in-frame clones alone and is incomplete. The sample records roughly 120,000 clones, roughly 65% being singletons. Sequenced material: PBMCs. The gene calls are TRBV7-3 and TRBJ2-1; 9 bases are shared with TRBD2. This clonotype was obtained from a man between 40 and 49 years old in good health and CMV-seropositive. The chain's CDR3 is CASAGGRSEQFF. The CDR3 DNA sequence: TGTGCCAGCGCGGGGGGGCGCAGTGAGCAGTTCTTC.